This entry lists 8 T cell receptor beta chains sequenced from one sample in a study of cytomegalovirus exposure and HLA in healthy donors. The PCR had 60 Vbeta and 13 Jbeta primers. Repertoires were generated with immunoSEQ multiplex PCR, while TCRdb's copy carries only in-frame clones and drops some. The sample holds around 97,000 clones, roughly four fifths seen once. The sample consisted of PBMCs. All receptors come from a man in his forties in good health and CMV-seronegative.

The chain links TRBV4-3 to TRBJ2-1; possible D gene TRBD2, 6 bases. From germline, CDR1 is LGHNA and CDR2 YSLEER. The CDR3 consists of 18 residues. The V gene lost 0 bases and the J gene lost 4 bases, with 19 bases spanning the gap. The CDR3 bases are TGCGCCAGCAGCCAAGATAGAAGCGGGCACTCTCCTTACAATGAGCAGTTCTTC. Translated: CASSQDRSGHSPYNEQFF.

The rearrangement uses TRBV28 and TRBJ2-2; 9 bases are a match to TRBD2. From germline, CDR1 is MDHEN and CDR2 SYDVKM. The CDR3 extends over 16 amino acids. The junction had 5 bases not matched to a gene; V was cut back by 5 bases and J by 1 base. The CDR3 reads CASSPGTSLNTGELFF. CDR3 sequence (DNA): TGTGCCAGCAGTCCGGGGACTAGCTTGAACACCGGGGAGCTGTTTTTT.

This clone was observed a few times. This sequence joins TRBV30 and TRBJ2-5, with 10 positions matching TRBD2. V lost 2 bases to trimming and J lost 5 bases; unmatched junction nucleotides: 8. This CDR3 contains 15 residues. Germline V gene sequence: CDR1 GTSNPN, CDR2 SVGIG (reference sequence). The CDR3 loop is CAWSIERGGRETQYF. The CDR3 DNA sequence: TGTGCCTGGAGTATTGAGCGGGGGGGTAGGGAGACCCAGTACTTC.

This clone was picked up many times. V usage is TRBV2 and J usage is TRBJ2-1, with 8 positions matching TRBD1. The length of the CDR3 is 13 residues. The V and J ends lost 6 bases and 6 bases, in that order; junction bases with no gene match: 4. Germline assignment: CDR1 SNHLY and CDR2 FYNNEI. The CDR3 sequence: CASSGDRLNEQFF. The CDR3 DNA reads as TGTGCCAGCAGCGGGGACAGGCTCAATGAGCAGTTCTTC.

V is TRBV18 and J is TRBJ1-1; the D gene is possibly TRBD1 (5 bases). This CDR3 has 15 amino acids. CDR1 KGHSH and CDR2 LQKENI come from the germline V gene. Trimming shortened V by 3 bases and J by 7 bases, and 18 bases separated the two germline ends. The DNA of the CDR3 is TGTGCCAGCTCACCTAACCGGTGGGGCCAGAGTGAAGCTTTCTTT. Translation: CASSPNRWGQSEAFF.

The chain combines TRBV2 with TRBJ2-3, with no clear D. Trimming took off 8 bases at V and 4 bases at J, with 10 bases between the two ends. The CDR3 runs to 12 residues. The germline gives CDR1 SNHLY, CDR2 FYNNEI. This CDR3 reads CASQATADTQYF. The CDR3, as DNA: TGTGCCAGCCAGGCGACGGCAGATACGCAGTATTTT.

This sequence joins TRBV6-4 and TRBJ2-7, with TRBD1 as a possible D gene (5 bases). CDR3 length equals 16 residues. The germline V and J ends were trimmed by 8 bases and 0 bases, with 20 bases remaining between them. Germline-derived CDR1 and CDR2 are MRHNA and SNTAGT. CDR3 loop: CASQGVLLQYSYEQYF. The DNA of the CDR3 is TGTGCCAGCCAAGGGGTACTCCTGCAATACTCCTACGAGCAGTACTTC.

V usage is TRBV6-6 and J usage is TRBJ1-5; the match to TRBD1 covers 9 bases. V lost 6 bases and J lost 2; bases outside the gene matches: 5. CDR3 length equals 15 residues. The germline gives CDR1 MNHNY, CDR2 SVGAGI (reference sequence). CDR3 in amino acids: CASRPDRGGNQPQHF. The CDR3 bases are TGTGCCAGCAGACCGGACAGGGGCGGCAATCAGCCCCAGCATTTT.